What follows are 7 T cell receptor beta chains derived from one specimen sequenced in a study of T cell responses to AZD1222 COVID-19 vaccine. TCRdb's copy holds only in-frame clones and misses some; the assay was immunoSEQ multiplex PCR. The sample consists of 100,000 or so clones, about 88% of them appearing once. The sequencing here drew on peripheral blood, taken 28 days after the second AZD1222 dose. These receptors all stem from an adult who received the AZD1222 COVID-19 vaccine.

This clone was detected only once. The V call is TRBV27, the J call TRBJ2-6; D might be TRBD2 (5 bases). CDR1 and CDR2 (germline): MNHEY, SMNVEV (reference sequence). Between the trimmed V and J ends, which lost 3 bases and 0 bases, there was a span of 18 bases. This CDR3 is built from 19 residues. The CDR3 coding sequence is TGTGCCAGCAGTTTCTTGGGAAGGGATACTAGCTCTGGGGCCAACGTCCTGACTTTC. Residues: CASSFLGRDTSSGANVLTF.

A remark on this clone: At the DNA level, this CDR3 is encoded by other sequences in the same sample as well. This chain connects TRBV4-2 to TRBJ2-7; D is possibly TRBD2 (6 bases). V dropped 0 bases and J dropped 4 bases, with 10 bases sitting between them. CDR3 length: 14 amino acids. Germline loops: CDR1 LGHNA, CDR2 YNFKEQ. DNA for the CDR3: TGTGCCAGCAGCCAAGAGACCGGAGGGTACGAGCAGTACTTC. Translating it yields CASSQETGGYEQYF.

The rearrangement uses TRBV27 and TRBJ2-3; a weak D match, TRBD2 (6 bases). The V and J ends lost 6 bases and 1 base respectively, with 14 bases between them. The germline CDR1 and CDR2 sequences are MNHEY and SMNVEV (reference sequence). The CDR3 contains 15 residues. The CDR3 region is CASSPQRVGTDTQYF. CDR3 sequence (DNA): TGTGCCAGCAGCCCTCAGCGGGTCGGCACAGATACGCAGTATTTT.

This clone was counted a few times. The chain links TRBV4-3 to TRBJ1-2; weak D call: TRBD1 (6 bases). Per germline, CDR1 LGHNA and CDR2 YSLEER. This CDR3 has 14 amino acids. V dropped 4 bases and J dropped 5 bases, with 14 bases sitting between them. The CDR3 loop reads CASSRSRGGYGYTF. The CDR3 bases are TGCGCCAGCAGCCGATCAAGAGGGGGTTATGGCTACACCTTC.

Sample share makes this clone medium-sized. The V gene is TRBV3-1 (or the pseudogene TRBV3-2), the J gene TRBJ2-7; perhaps D is TRBD1 or TRBD2 (5 bases each). The CDR3 extends over 15 amino acids. V lost 4 bases to trimming and J lost 2 bases, with 15 bases between them. Germline loops: CDR1 LGHDT, CDR2 YNNKEL (reference sequence). CDR3 nucleotides: TGTGCCAGCAGCCCACACCGGGACGGTACCTACGAGCAGTACTTC. Protein sequence: CASSPHRDGTYEQYF.

The chain has TRBV24-1 and TRBJ1-2; D is undetermined. V shed 5 bases and J shed 0 bases, with 12 bases lying between them. CDR1 is KGHDR, CDR2 SFDVKD, per germline. CDR3 size: 15 residues. The chain's CDR3 is CATSGAGNANYGYTF. CDR3 in DNA: TGTGCCACCAGTGGAGCGGGTAATGCTAACTATGGCTACACCTTC.

The gene calls are TRBV18 and TRBJ1-4; tentative D call: TRBD1 (6 bases). CDR1 is KGHSH and CDR2 is LQKENI in the germline V gene. The CDR3 covers 15 residues. V lost 6 bases and J 8 bases, leaving 19 bases between the germline ends. CDR3 sequence: CASSLTDRFYEKLFF. The CDR3, as DNA: TGTGCCAGCTCCCTCACAGACAGGTTTTACGAAAAACTGTTTTTT.